The 10 T cell receptor beta chains listed next were all sequenced from one sample in a study of beta chain features in type 1 diabetes. Since all of the isolated RNA was reverse transcribed, expressed TCRB transcripts were what got sequenced. Assay: immunoSEQ multiplex PCR; the TCRdb copy retains only in-frame clones and omits some. The repertoire includes hundreds of thousands of clones, 10% to 15% of them detected once, and roughly 0.022% sits in the top ten. These receptors' targets are unknown. General study points: For Type 1 diabetes patients, all four CD4+ subsets carried TCRB CDR3s that were moderately but significantly shorter.

Specimen: naive CD4+ T cells from blood. The source is a young man with type 1 diabetes.

CDR3 sequence (DNA): TGTGCCTGGCGCTATGGTGGCTACACCTTC. It is translated as CAWRYGGYTF. This chain joins TRBV30 and TRBJ1-2; D remains ambiguous. The CDR3 is 10 amino acids. Germline CDR1 is GTSNPN and CDR2 is SVGIG (reference sequence). Trimming left V 5 bases short and J 7 bases short, with 8 bases between.

J is TRBJ2-5 and V is TRBV7-9; 8 bases are a match to TRBD1. This CDR3 is built from 14 residues. Germline V CDR1 and CDR2: SEHNR, FQNEAQ (reference sequence). V gave up 5 bases and J gave up 2 bases; unmatched junction bases: 4. CDR3 coding DNA: TGTGCCAGCAGCGCCAGGACAGGGCAAGAGACCCAGTACTTC. As protein: CASSARTGQETQYF. The whole variable domain, remainder taken from reference TRBV7-9 and TRBJ2-5, is DTGVSQNPRHKITKRGQNVTFRCDPISEHNRLYWYRQTLGQGPEFLTYFQNEAQLEKSRLLSDRFSAERPKGSFSTLEIQRTEQGDSAMYLCASSARTGQETQYFGPGTRLLVL.

The chain has TRBV27 and TRBJ1-4; the match to TRBD1 covers 9 bases. The J segment lost 0 bases and the V segment lost 5 bases, leaving 7 bases of the junction unmatched. CDR3 length: 17 amino acids. The germline V gene has CDR1 MNHEY and CDR2 SMNVEV (reference sequence). CDR3 region: CASSAGQGRATNEKLFF. The CDR3 DNA is TGTGCCAGCAGTGCTGGACAGGGGCGGGCAACTAATGAAAAACTGTTTTTT.

This clone was seen a handful of times. The chain is built from TRBV30 and TRBJ1-2, with D maybe TRBD1 (6 bases). V lost 3 bases, J lost 8 bases, and 16 bases lay in between. Looked up from germline, CDR1 is GTSNPN and CDR2 is SVGIG (reference sequence). CDR3 length: 13 residues. The CDR3 DNA reads TGTGCCTGGAGGGTACAGGGTATCCGCGGCTACACCTTC. It encodes CAWRVQGIRGYTF. Filled out from reference TRBV30 and TRBJ1-2, the complete variable domain reads SQTIHQWPATLVQPVGSPLSLECTVEGTSNPNLYWYRQAAGRGLQLLFYSVGIGQISSEVPQNLSASRPQDRQFILSSKKLLLSDSGFYLCAWRVQGIRGYTFGSGTRLTVV.

The V and J genes are TRBV15 and TRBJ1-1; D might be TRBD1 (5 bases). Germline lookup yields CDR1 LNHNV and CDR2 YYDKDF (reference sequence). Trimming stripped 0 bases from V and 4 bases from J, with 15 bases between. CDR3 size: 16 residues. CDR3 DNA: TGTGCCACCAGCAGAGATAATTTCTGGGGGGGCACTGAAGCTTTCTTT. Protein product: CATSRDNFWGGTEAFF.

The rearrangement links TRBV5-1 to TRBJ2-7; D is undetermined. CDR3 size: 13 residues. The V gene's germline CDR1 is SGHRS and CDR2 YFSETQ. V was cut by 0 bases and J by 5 bases, with 9 bases left in between. DNA for the CDR3: TGCGCCAGCAGCTTGGTAGGAACAAACGAGCAGTACTTC. The encoded protein is CASSLVGTNEQYF.

The chain carries TRBV12-5 and TRBJ2-2; D ambiguous. V was clipped by 3 bases and J by 6 bases, with 8 bases between them. CDR1 and CDR2 from the germline V gene are LGHNT and FRNRAP. The CDR3 extends over 13 amino acids. The CDR3 loop reads CASGFGKAGELFF. CDR3 DNA sequence: TGTGCTAGTGGTTTTGGGAAAGCCGGGGAGCTGTTTTTT.

This clone was observed a few times. Other DNA variants within this sample encode the same CDR3. The chain links TRBV19 to TRBJ2-5, with TRBD1 identical over 7 bases. The V segment lost 6 bases and the J segment 5 bases; nucleotides outside the gene matches: 6. The CDR3 has 13 amino acids. Looked up from germline, CDR1 is LNHDA and CDR2 is SQIVND (reference sequence). The CDR3 reads CASRKGAVETQYF. The CDR3 DNA reads as TGTGCCAGTAGGAAGGGGGCGGTGGAGACCCAGTACTTC.

This clone showed up just a few times. This rearrangement joins TRBV29-1 to TRBJ2-7, with a weak D call TRBD1 (6 bases). Germline CDR1 is SQVTM and CDR2 is ANQGSEA. The V and J ends lost 6 bases and 5 bases respectively, with 17 bases between them. The CDR3 consists of 13 residues. The CDR3 region is CSVAPRQVHEQYF. Here the CDR3 DNA reads TGCAGCGTCGCCCCAAGACAGGTCCACGAGCAGTACTTC.

The rearrangement links TRBV14 to TRBJ1-1, with no clear D. V shed 3 bases and J shed 0 bases, with 8 bases lying between them. Germline CDR1 SGHDN, CDR2 FVKESK. The CDR3 runs 14 residues. The DNA for the CDR3 is TGTGCCAGCAGCCAGGTGGGCATGAACACTGAAGCTTTCTTT. It yields the protein CASSQVGMNTEAFF.